The rows below give T cell receptor beta chains drawn from one sample of a study of blood T cell repertoires in COVID-19. Libraries were prepared by immunoSEQ multiplex PCR; TCRdb keeps only in-frame clonotypes and omits some of them. The table lists about 180,000 clones, about 80% of them singletons, with roughly 6.8% in the top ten. The material sequenced was peripheral blood. These receptor sequences come from a human donor in a cohort sampled during active COVID-19. Each CDR3 is given with its conserved first and last residue.

TRBV6-5,TRBJ1-2,CASRHRQGAHGYTF
TRBV3-1/TRBV3-2,TRBJ2-7,CASSQELNKNYEQYF
TRBV2,TRBJ1-2,CASSLSYGYTF
TRBV6-5,TRBJ2-1,CASSTSGGAGNEQFF
TRBV9,TRBJ2-7,CASSPLGGSSYEQYF
TRBV9,TRBJ1-2,CASSQDSGGYGYTF
TRBV4-1,TRBJ2-3,CASSQHYRGQVVDTQYF
TRBV19,TRBJ1-5,CASSHWADQPQHF
TRBV5-1,TRBJ2-6,CASSPAGGSGSGANVLTF
TRBV2,TRBJ1-5,CASSPQNSNQPQHF
TRBV6-5,TRBJ1-1,CASSPRDRDLEAFF
TRBV4-2,TRBJ2-3,CASSQEYLASTSGDTQYF
TRBV9,TRBJ2-6,CASSPHGQVSGANVLTF
TRBV19,TRBJ1-1,CASSISGGHTEAFF
TRBV5-4,TRBJ1-1,CASSPAPGGGNTEAFF
TRBV9,TRBJ2-3,CASSVGDFPDTQYF
TRBV7-2,TRBJ2-7,CASSLGGQSTYEQYF
TRBV19,TRBJ2-2,CASSPQGQQNTGELFF
TRBV5-1,TRBJ1-1,CASSFKGTDTEAFF
TRBV5-4,TRBJ2-7,CASSPGQGSGEQYF
TRBV5-1,TRBJ2-3,CASSFGRTGQAITDTQYF
TRBV3-1/TRBV3-2,TRBJ2-2,CASSQDLQDYTGELFF
TRBV5-6,TRBJ1-1,CASSPGSGRAFF
TRBV30,TRBJ1-1,CAWRHGGDEAFF
TRBV7-2,TRBJ2-1,CASSPSSGGVLNEQFF
TRBV11-2,TRBJ1-3,CASSLGILDGGLGNTIYF
TRBV29-1,TRBJ2-7,CSVETKGGLSYEQYF
TRBV3-1/TRBV3-2,TRBJ2-1,CASSSFPGNSYNEQFF
TRBV6-5,TRBJ1-5,CASSPGQGGNQPQHF
TRBV30,TRBJ1-4,CAWTYDSVGEKLFF
TRBV18,TRBJ1-4,CASSPSRMNEKLFF
TRBV30,TRBJ2-5,CAWSPLGTEYQETQYF
TRBV5-1,TRBJ2-7,CASSFEPSYEQYF
TRBV27,TRBJ2-7,CASRLQTGTGRYEQYF
TRBV6-5,TRBJ2-7,CASSPPLSGTYEQYF
TRBV15,TRBJ2-5,CATSRAGRGRWETQYF
TRBV29-1,TRBJ2-2,CSAQWAYTGELFF
TRBV15,TRBJ2-7,CATSTRHTETYEQYF
TRBV29-1,TRBJ2-7,CSVAGGSEYEQYF
TRBV5-6,TRBJ1-5,CASSLYVGLGGGNQPQHF
TRBV5-4,TRBJ1-2,CASSTEGAVLYGYTF
TRBV6-5,TRBJ1-5,CASSYNSNQPQHF
TRBV19,TRBJ2-7,CASSIGRDSRSEQYF
TRBV12-3/TRBV12-4,TRBJ2-5,CASSKYNQETQYF
TRBV4-1,TRBJ1-1,CASSQERSGMNTEAFF
TRBV19,TRBJ2-7,CASSIGTGASYEQYF
TRBV6-5,TRBJ1-6,CASSLTQGGSLHF
TRBV30,TRBJ2-7,CAWTRDEQYF
TRBV19,TRBJ1-5,CASSISHSNQPQHF
TRBV19,TRBJ2-7,CASSMGPGQNYEQYF
TRBV12-5,TRBJ2-5,CASGLPGGGKETQYF
TRBV19,TRBJ1-5,CASSIAGSNQPQHF
TRBV9,TRBJ2-1,CASSVTSGGLGQNEQFF
TRBV6-5,TRBJ2-5,CASSFFETQYF
TRBV18,TRBJ2-5,CASSPRDREATQYF
TRBV13,TRBJ1-3,CASSLIRAGNTIYF
TRBV9,TRBJ2-7,CASSVGSSGTYEQYF
TRBV7-9,TRBJ1-6,CASSPPFGDYNSPLHF
TRBV11-2,TRBJ1-6,CASSLIDSGNSPLHF